These T cell receptor beta chains were read from a single sample in a study of blood T cell repertoires in COVID-19. Sequencing was performed with immunoSEQ multiplex PCR; in TCRdb, only in-frame clones are kept and a portion is missing. The repertoire has 100,000 to 150,000 clones, 70% to 75% of them found once; the top ten carry 5.5%. Sequenced material: peripheral blood. The receptors come from a man in his sixties with acute or convalescent COVID-19. Each CDR3 is given with its conserved first and last residue. D genes are given only for firm matches. Clone sizes are given selectively: once, few, many, or a class where the clone is expanded.

cdr3_nt cdr3_aa clone_size j_call v_call d_call
TGTGCCAGCAAAGACAGGGTAGACTATGGCTACACCTTC CASKDRVDYGYTF once TRBJ1-2 TRBV6-5 TRBD1
TGTGCCAGCAGTTTTTTAGCGACCCTTAGGGAGGGCACTGAAGCTTTCTTT CASSFLATLREGTEAFF NA TRBJ1-1 TRBV27 NA
TGCAGCGTTGACGGCCGGGACAGGGGGGGCTATGGCTACACCTTC CSVDGRDRGGYGYTF NA TRBJ1-2 TRBV29-1 TRBD1
TGTGCCAGCAGTTACTTAGGGAGCTATGGCTACACCTTC CASSYLGSYGYTF once TRBJ1-2 TRBV6-2/TRBV6-3 NA
TGTGCCAGCAGTAGTACAGGTTTTAACACTGAAGCTTTCTTT CASSSTGFNTEAFF NA TRBJ1-1 TRBV27 NA
TGTGCCAGTAGTACCCGGACAGGGGGCGTTCGGGACACTGAAGCTTTCTTT CASSTRTGGVRDTEAFF NA TRBJ1-1 TRBV19 TRBD1
TGTGCCAGCAGCGACACAGGGTTGAACACTGAAGCTTTCTTT CASSDTGLNTEAFF NA TRBJ1-1 TRBV6-5 NA
TGTGCCACCAGTGAGCCGGGACAACTCGTTAATGGCTACACCTTC CATSEPGQLVNGYTF NA TRBJ1-2 TRBV24-1 NA
TGTGCCAGCAACCTGGGGGGTAATCAGCCCCAGCATTTT CASNLGGNQPQHF once TRBJ1-5 TRBV7-8 NA
TGTGCCATCAAACCCTCTAGCGGGCGTGACAATGAGCAGTTCTTC CAIKPSSGRDNEQFF NA TRBJ2-1 TRBV10-3 TRBD2
TGTGCCAGCAGGGCCGGCGGGCCCGCAGATACGCAGTATTTT CASRAGGPADTQYF NA TRBJ2-3 TRBV6-5 NA
TGTGCCAGCAGGGAGCGGGGGGGCGCAGATACGCAGTATTTT CASRERGGADTQYF NA TRBJ2-3 TRBV2 TRBD2
TGTGCCAGCAGTGAATTCTACCCGCGGCGGGAGGGCACAGATACGCAGTATTTT CASSEFYPRREGTDTQYF NA TRBJ2-3 TRBV6-1 TRBD2
TGTGCCAGCAGCTTAGTTGTTCATCCCCAAGAGACCCAGTACTTC CASSLVVHPQETQYF NA TRBJ2-5 TRBV7-2 NA
TGTGCCAGCACAGGGACAGGGGAATACATTCAGTACTTC CASTGTGEYIQYF once TRBJ2-4 TRBV2 TRBD1
TGTGCCAGTAGTATTGGAGACAGGGGCGGTGAAAAACTGTTTTTT CASSIGDRGGEKLFF many TRBJ1-4 TRBV19 TRBD1
TGTGCCAGCAGCTCCAGGACTAGCGGGGGACCCACAGATACGCAGTATTTT CASSSRTSGGPTDTQYF NA TRBJ2-3 TRBV7-2 TRBD2
TGTGCCAGCAGCATGGACAGGGGGCAAGGAGAGCAGTACTTC CASSMDRGQGEQYF NA TRBJ2-7 TRBV7-3 TRBD1
TGTGCCAGCAGCAAATCTGGGCAGGGGAACACCGGGGAGCTGTTTTTT CASSKSGQGNTGELFF NA TRBJ2-2 TRBV9 NA
TGCGCCAGCAGCTCGGGAGACAGGGGCTCTGGCTACACCTTC CASSSGDRGSGYTF NA TRBJ1-2 TRBV5-1 TRBD1
TGTGCCAGCAGCCGAGACATCTCCTATAATTCACCCCTCCACTTT CASSRDISYNSPLHF NA TRBJ1-6 TRBV7-9 NA
TGTGCCAGCTCACCGGACAGCGGGACGGCCTACAATGAGCAGTTCTTC CASSPDSGTAYNEQFF NA TRBJ2-1 TRBV18 NA
TGTGCCAGCTCACCTCGCAGGGTGTCGCTTGAGCAGTTCTTC CASSPRRVSLEQFF NA TRBJ2-1 TRBV18 NA
TGTGCCAGCAGCCAGATGACAGGGCGTTCGCAGTATTTT CASSQMTGRSQYF NA TRBJ2-3 TRBV14 TRBD1
TGTGCCAGCAGCGACCTACAGGGCTCAAGCAATCAGCCCCAGCATTTT CASSDLQGSSNQPQHF few TRBJ1-5 TRBV2 NA
TGTGCCAGTAGTCCCGCCCCCGGACTAGCGGGGACAGATACGCAGTATTTT CASSPAPGLAGTDTQYF NA TRBJ2-3 TRBV19 TRBD2
TGTGCCACCTCGAAAGTGTCGGGTTCCTATGGCTACACCTTC CATSKVSGSYGYTF NA TRBJ1-2 TRBV27 NA
TGTGCCAGCAGTGTCGACGGAAATGGAGGGAATGAGCAGTTCTTC CASSVDGNGGNEQFF once TRBJ2-1 TRBV2 NA
TGCAGCGAACCGACAGGGAAGGAGCCCCAGCATTTT CSEPTGKEPQHF NA TRBJ1-5 TRBV29-1 TRBD1
TGTGCCAGTAGTCGGACAGGGGCTAACTATGGCTACACCTTC CASSRTGANYGYTF NA TRBJ1-2 TRBV19 TRBD1
TGTGCCAGCAGTTCAGAAATTAATCAGCCCCAGCATTTT CASSSEINQPQHF few TRBJ1-5 TRBV6-6 NA
TGTGCCATCGGGGACAGCCGGCGGAACACCGGGGAGCTGTTTTTT CAIGDSRRNTGELFF NA TRBJ2-2 TRBV10-3 TRBD1
TGTGCCAGCATCCCAGACAGGGGTTATGAAAAACTGTTTTTT CASIPDRGYEKLFF NA TRBJ1-4 TRBV6-5 TRBD1
TGTGCCTGGGAAACAGGGGTACAAAACTATGGCTACACCTTC CAWETGVQNYGYTF NA TRBJ1-2 TRBV30 TRBD1
TGTGCCAGCTCACCACTTCCGGGTGACACTGAAGCTTTCTTT CASSPLPGDTEAFF NA TRBJ1-1 TRBV18 NA
TGCGCCAGCAGTCAAGGGAGGGTCCGAGCTTTCTTT CASSQGRVRAFF NA TRBJ1-1 TRBV23-1 NA
TGTGCCAGCAGCGTAGTTCCTGGGGGGGCGAACACTGAAGCTTTCTTT CASSVVPGGANTEAFF NA TRBJ1-1 TRBV9 NA
TGTGCCAGTTCAGTTCCGGGACAGGGGAACTACGAGCAGTACTTC CASSVPGQGNYEQYF NA TRBJ2-7 TRBV21-1 NA
TGTGCCAGCAGCCACCACTCTGGCTACACCTTC CASSHHSGYTF few TRBJ1-2 TRBV6-5 NA
TGCAGTGCTAGTTTCAGCGGGAGTCTTTCCTACGAGCAGTACTTC CSASFSGSLSYEQYF NA TRBJ2-7 TRBV20-1 TRBD2
TGTGCCAGCAGCGGAACTTCAGGGGGCTTGGGTGGCTACACCTTC CASSGTSGGLGGYTF NA TRBJ1-2 TRBV7-9 TRBD1
TGTGCCAGCAGTTCGGCGGGGAGTGGGTTCAGTGAAAAACTGTTTTTT CASSSAGSGFSEKLFF NA TRBJ1-4 TRBV6-5 NA
TGTGCCAGCAGCCTAAATGGGGGGGCGCAGAGCACAGATACGCAGTATTTT CASSLNGGAQSTDTQYF NA TRBJ2-3 TRBV7-8 NA
TGTGCCAGCAGCGTAGTGGGACTAGCGGGGGAACAGGACACAGATACGCAGTATTTT CASSVVGLAGEQDTDTQYF NA TRBJ2-3 TRBV9 TRBD2
TGCGCCAGCAGCTTGGGCGGACAGGCTAACTATGGCTACACCTTC CASSLGGQANYGYTF NA TRBJ1-2 TRBV5-1 TRBD1
TGTGCCAGCAGCCGCGCCGGGACAGGACCCTACGAGCAGTACTTC CASSRAGTGPYEQYF NA TRBJ2-7 TRBV3-1/TRBV3-2 TRBD1
TGTGCCAGCAGTCCCGGGACAGGGTACCCCTACGAGCAGTACTTC CASSPGTGYPYEQYF medium-sized TRBJ2-7 TRBV7-2 TRBD1
TGCGCCAGCAGCCAAGATCTTGACAGACAAAATTCACCCCTCCACTTT CASSQDLDRQNSPLHF NA TRBJ1-6 TRBV4-1 NA
TGTGCCAGCAGCTCGCACACAGGGGTGGGCGATGAGCAGTTCTTC CASSSHTGVGDEQFF once TRBJ2-1 TRBV7-3 TRBD1
TGTGCCAGCAGCCTTCTTAGCGGAGCAGATACGCAGTATTTT CASSLLSGADTQYF NA TRBJ2-3 TRBV2 NA
TGTGCCAGCTCACCATCGCCTAGCGGGACAAACATTCAGTACTTC CASSPSPSGTNIQYF NA TRBJ2-4 TRBV18 TRBD2
TGTGCCAGCAGCCAAGATGGGGCTCCGAGCTCCTACGAGCAGTACTTC CASSQDGAPSSYEQYF few TRBJ2-7 TRBV3-1/TRBV3-2 NA